A single count supports the clone carrying this TCR beta chain. The data stem from a study of blood T cell repertoires in COVID-19. About the research overall: COVID-19 samples collected from the United States, Italy and Spain covered acute and convalescent phases.

V was cut by 5 bases and J by 3 bases, with 14 bases left in between. CDR1 is SNHLY and CDR2 is FYNNEI in the germline V gene. The CDR3 totals 15 residues. The method was immunoSEQ multiplex PCR; TCRdb's version includes in-frame clones alone and lacks a portion of them. The sample contains 250,000 to 350,000 clones, approximately 86% of which appear only once. The sample taken for sequencing was peripheral blood. The V call is TRBV2, the J call TRBJ2-1, with D maybe TRBD1 (5 bases). This receptor was identified in a woman in her 70s with COVID-19, enrolled during active disease. This CDR3 is CASSNPTEHYNEQFF. CDR3 coding DNA: TGTGCCAGCAGTAACCCGACAGAACACTACAATGAGCAGTTCTTC. Full variable domain (missing parts from reference TRBV2 and TRBJ2-1): EPEVTQTPSHQVTQMGQEVILRCVPISNHLYFYWYRQILGQKVEFLVSFYNNEISEKSEIFDDQFSVERPDGSNFTLKIRSTKLEDSAMYFCASSNPTEHYNEQFFGPGTRLTVL.